The source of this TCR beta chain is a study of PD-1 blockade in classical Hodgkin lymphoma. Looking at the study overall: Each patient was given nivolumab 3 mg/kg through a vein every 2 weeks.

Study-level findings and limits: Baseline diversity was lower in partial responders and progressors than complete responders. No one has yet defined what causes the repertoire differences, which may be disease activity or prior therapy.

The CDR3 runs to 17 residues. Concerning this clone: Its antigen remains unidentified.

Clones were sequenced by immunoSEQ multiplex PCR, and TCRdb holds only the in-frame ones, with some missing. The sample carries about 9,200 clones, over 80% recorded once. The time point: cycle 4 day 1 (C4D1), after less than 7 weeks of nivolumab. Every one of the patients relapsed after autologous stem cell transplantation (brentuximab vedotin exposure was variable). The sequence came from a human donor with classical Hodgkin lymphoma. The specimen comprised peripheral blood mononuclear cells (PBMCs), sampled before the fourth cycle of nivolumab. This rearrangement joins TRBV21-1 to TRBJ2-5; the table's TRBD1 call for D was not verified on the DNA. The last part of the DNA fits TRBJ2-7 better; the J call may be wrong. TRBV21-1 is a pseudogene locus. Here the CDR3 reads CASSKVGRGKLSYEQYF. The CDR3 DNA follows: TGTGCCAGCAGCAAAGTGGGCAGGGGGAAGTTATCCTACGAGCAGTACTTC.